Below, 28 T cell receptor beta chains from the same sample are listed, as sequenced in a study of molecular identifiers for immune sequencing clone quantification. TCRdb processed the PCR reads anew with MiXCR; each CDR3 protein has one entry. Counted here are about 63,000 distinct CDR3 sequences, over 15% occurring once; the ten biggest clones make up 1.1% to 1.5%. Sequenced input: naive CD8+ T cells from blood, with Jurkat cell RNA spiked in. Subset here: FACS-sorted CD8+CD4-CCR7+CD45RA+ naive T cells. The receptors come from a human donor in good health. Some libraries in this study had Jurkat cell RNA spiked in.

This clonotype came up many times. The rearrangement joins TRBV6-2 or TRBV6-3 to TRBJ1-1, with 10 bases that match TRBD1. Germline CDR1 is MNHEY and CDR2 is SVGEGT. The CDR3 loop spans 16 amino acids. With V trimmed by 0 bases and J by 4 bases, 5 bases remained unmatched. CDR3 nucleotides: TGTGCCAGCAGTTACTCCGACAGGGGGCTTGTCACTGAAGCTTTCTTT. Translated: CASSYSDRGLVTEAFF.

This clonotype was found many times. The V call is TRBV11-3, the J call TRBJ2-7; the D gene is possibly TRBD1 (6 bases). The V and J ends lost 5 bases and 2 bases respectively, with 13 bases between them. Per germline, CDR1 SGHNT and CDR2 YENEEA. The CDR3 runs 14 residues. CDR3 in amino acids: CASSLPGTPYEQYF. In nucleotides, the CDR3 is TGTGCCAGCAGCCTCCCCGGGACACCCTACGAGCAGTACTTC.

In its sample, this clonotype was seen many times. The CDR3 DNA is TGTGCCAGCAGTTTCATACTCGGACAAGACCATGGCTACACCTTC. Translation: CASSFILGQDHGYTF. The chain uses TRBV28 and TRBJ1-2; TRBD1 might be the D (5 bases). The CDR3 extends over 15 amino acids. V was shortened by 3 bases and J by 6 bases, with 17 bases between the two germline ends. Germline V gene sequence: CDR1 MDHEN, CDR2 SYDVKM.

A remark on this clonotype: A much bigger clone sits one base away, suggesting this may be a read error. The V gene is TRBV29-1, the J gene TRBJ2-4; 7 bases fit TRBD2. The V gene end was trimmed by 1 base and the J gene end by 6 bases; junction bases not matched to a gene: 9. The CDR3 is 15 residues long. Germline V gene lookup returns CDR1 SQVTM and CDR2 ANQGSEA. The CDR3 bases are TGCAGCGTTGAAGGCCGGGGGGAGGGGATAAACATTCAGTACTTC. As protein: CSVEGRGEGINIQYF. Full variable domain (outside the CDR3, taken from reference TRBV29-1 and TRBJ2-4): SAVISQKPSRDICQRGTSLTIQCQVDSQVTMMFWYRQQPGQSLTLIATANQGSEATYESGFVIDKFPISRPNLTFSTLTVSNMSPEDSSIYLCSVEGRGEGINIQYFGAGTRLSVL.

Details on this clonotype: At one end, the junction sequence differs from germline, possibly due to a read error. The chain is built from TRBV14 and TRBJ2-1, with 10 bases identical to TRBD2. This CDR3 is 14 amino acids long. The germline V gene has CDR1 SGHDN and CDR2 FVKESK. CDR3: CASSLLAGNNEPFF. CDR3 DNA sequence: TGTGCCAGCAGCCTACTAGCGGGAAACAATGAGCCGTTCTTC.

This chain joins TRBV6-5 and TRBJ1-2; 10 positions agree with TRBD1. The CDR3 loop spans 15 amino acids. CDR1 is MNHEY and CDR2 is SVGAGI in the germline V gene. The J segment lost 2 bases and the V segment lost 0 bases, leaving 0 bases of the junction unmatched. DNA for the CDR3: TGTGCCAGCAGTTACTCGACAGGGGGCAACTATGGCTACACCTTC. It is translated as CASSYSTGGNYGYTF.

This chain's CDR3 is CASNRIAGGNEQFF. The CDR3 bases are TGTGCCAGTAACCGTATAGCGGGAGGGAATGAGCAGTTCTTC. J is TRBJ2-1 and V is TRBV19, with TRBD2 identical over 11 bases. V was clipped by 7 bases and J by 7 bases; unmatched bases: 6. Germline-derived CDR1 and CDR2 are LNHDA and SQIVND (reference sequence). The CDR3 runs 14 residues.

This clonotype was seen more than once but under ten times. The rearrangement links TRBV9 to TRBJ2-1, with 10 nucleotides matching TRBD1. This CDR3 comprises 16 residues. Germline loops: CDR1 SGDLS, CDR2 YYNGEE. J was trimmed by 4 bases and V by 4 bases; bases with no gene match: 8. The CDR3 DNA follows: TGTGCCAGCAGCCCTAAGGGGACAGGGGTTTACAATGAGCAGTTCTTC. Translating gives CASSPKGTGVYNEQFF.

The chain has TRBV6-2 or TRBV6-3 and TRBJ1-5, with D tentatively TRBD1 (5 bases). CDR1 is MNHEY, CDR2 SVGEGT, per germline. The CDR3 has 14 amino acids. V dropped 8 bases and J dropped 2 bases, with 13 bases sitting between them. CDR3 coding DNA: TGTGCCAGCGGGCCCTTAGGGGGCAATCAGCCCCAGCATTTT. Protein product: CASGPLGGNQPQHF.

This clonotype is termed medium-sized. The rearrangement uses TRBV7-9 and TRBJ1-5; maybe TRBD1 (6 bases). The CDR3 contains 17 residues. The germline V and J ends were trimmed by 5 bases and 7 bases, with 24 bases remaining between them. CDR1 and CDR2 from the germline V gene are SEHNR and FQNEAQ (reference sequence). The CDR3 sequence is CASSHRDTGEGFQPQHF. The CDR3 nucleotides are TGTGCCAGCAGCCACAGGGACACTGGCGAGGGGTTCCAGCCCCAGCATTTT.

The chain is built from TRBV28 and TRBJ2-1; a weak D match, TRBD1 (5 bases). Trimming left V 3 bases short and J 7 bases short, with 16 bases between. This CDR3 is 15 amino acids long. Germline CDR1 is MDHEN and CDR2 is SYDVKM. The CDR3 region is CASSFPRAGKNEQFF. The DNA of the CDR3 is TGTGCCAGCAGTTTTCCCCGAGCAGGGAAGAATGAGCAGTTCTTC.

Note on this clonotype: One base away lies a much larger clone, so this may be a sequencing read error. J is TRBJ2-7 and V is TRBV7-8; D gene uncertain. Germline V CDR1 and CDR2: SGHVS, FQNEAQ. The CDR3 sequence is 14 residues long. The CDR3 region is CANSLASGPYEQYF. CDR3 nucleotide sequence: TGTGCCAACAGCTTAGCTTCTGGCCCCTACGAGCAGTACTTC.

The V and J genes are TRBV25-1 and TRBJ2-5; D is unclear. The CDR3 length is 14 residues. Germline loops: CDR1 MGHDK, CDR2 SYGVNS. The V end was cut by 1 base, the J end by 1 base, with 7 bases between. The CDR3 here is CASSEWAVQETQYF. The CDR3 region has the DNA TGTGCCAGCAGTGAATGGGCAGTCCAAGAGACCCAGTACTTC.

The table lists this clonotype with many counts. The chain carries TRBV15 and TRBJ2-3; unclear D gene. Trimming removed 6 bases at V and 1 base at J, with 11 bases between. Germline V gives CDR1 LNHNV, CDR2 YYDKDF (reference sequence). The CDR3 totals 14 residues. The CDR3, as DNA: TGTGCCACCAGGGGAAGATCTGGCACAGATACGCAGTATTTT. Its translation: CATRGRSGTDTQYF.

The chain has TRBV11-2 and TRBJ2-1; D could derive from TRBD1 or TRBD2 (5 bases each). V lost 3 bases and J lost 6, with 12 bases in between. Germline-derived CDR1 and CDR2 are SGHAT and FQNNGV. CDR3 length: 14 amino acids. CDR3 in amino acids: CASSFGEGFNEQFF. The CDR3 bases are TGTGCCAGCAGCTTTGGAGAGGGGTTCAATGAGCAGTTCTTC.

Notes on this clonotype: A much more abundant neighbour one base away suggests this may be a read error. The rearrangement uses TRBV14 and TRBJ2-1; D unresolved. CDR1 SGHDN and CDR2 FVKESK come from the germline V gene. V was shortened by 1 base and J by 8 bases, with 9 bases between the two germline ends. The CDR3 has 13 amino acids. The CDR3 protein is CASSQARRDEQFF. CDR3 coding DNA: TGTGCCAGCAGCCAAGCACGGCGAGATGAGCAGTTCTTC. Together with reference TRBV14 and TRBJ2-1, the CDR3 gives the full variable domain: EAGVTQFPSHSVIEKGQTVTLRCDPISGHDNLYWYRRVMGKEIKFLLHFVKESKQDESGMPNNRFLAERTGGTYSTLKVQPAELEDSGVYFCASSQARRDEQFFGPGTRLTVL.

This clonotype was recorded at least ten times. V and J are TRBV11-2 and TRBJ2-2; TRBD2 is a possible D gene (5 bases). The CDR3 is made up of 15 amino acids. V lost 1 base and J lost 5, with 11 bases in between. CDR1 is SGHAT, CDR2 FQNNGV, per germline. The CDR3 spells CASSLAALGTGELFF. CDR3 coding DNA: TGTGCCAGCAGCTTAGCGGCACTAGGTACCGGGGAGCTGTTTTTT.

Points on this clonotype: A much more abundant neighbour one base away suggests this may be a read error. V is TRBV10-1 and J is TRBJ2-7; D is ambiguous. The CDR3 extends over 15 amino acids. Germline V gene lookup returns CDR1 WNHNN and CDR2 SYGVQD (reference sequence). Trimming took 3 bases from V and 11 from J, leaving 23 bases between them. CDR3 loop: CASSDGPLERIVEYF. The CDR3 DNA is TGCGCCAGCAGTGATGGGCCCCTCGAACGAATAGTGGAGTACTTC.

This clonotype was seen only a few times. This chain connects TRBV4-1 to TRBJ2-1; TRBD2 agrees at 13 bases. CDR3 length equals 19 residues. V was pared by 3 bases and J by 9 bases, with 17 bases of the junction left unmatched. Germline CDR1 and CDR2: MGHRA and YSYEKL. The CDR3 spells CASSHLGQGGTSGIGEQFF. The CDR3 coding sequence is TGCGCCAGCAGCCACCTGGGACAGGGAGGGACTAGCGGGATAGGTGAGCAGTTCTTC.

This clonotype occurred many times. J is TRBJ2-2 and V is TRBV6-1, with 10 nucleotides matching TRBD1. V gave up 7 bases and J gave up 0 bases; unmatched junction bases: 17. The CDR3 is 20 residues long. In germline, CDR1 is MNHNS, CDR2 SASEGT. The CDR3 DNA follows: TGTGCCAGCATCCAGGAGTGGGACAGGGGACTACCCGCGAACACCGGGGAGCTGTTTTTT. Encoded protein: CASIQEWDRGLPANTGELFF.

Worth noting for this clonotype: The junction differs from germline at one of its ends, possibly a read error. This sequence joins TRBV4-1 and TRBJ2-5; 7 nucleotides line up with TRBD2. This CDR3 has 16 residues. Germline CDR1 reads MGHRA; CDR2 reads YSYEKL. The CDR3 here is CACSQVAGVSGETQYF. The DNA of the CDR3 is TGCGCCTGCAGCCAAGTCGCGGGAGTTTCTGGCGAGACCCAGTACTTC.

Remarks on this clonotype: A read error may explain this, as a much larger clone is one base away. The rearrangement uses TRBV24-1 and TRBJ2-2, with 8 bases matching TRBD2. The V gene end was trimmed by 4 bases and the J gene end by 9 bases; junction bases not matched to a gene: 9. Germline V gene sequence: CDR1 KGHDR, CDR2 SFDVKD. This CDR3 comprises 15 residues. In nucleotides, the CDR3 is TGTGCCACCAGTGACCCCGCGGGAGGAACCTGGGAGCTGTTTTTT. It translates to CATSDPAGGTWELFF.

There are many counts of this clonotype. The CDR3 bases are TGCAGCGTTGGAGTCTCCCCCAATGAGCAGTTCTTC. Encoded protein: CSVGVSPNEQFF. This chain links TRBV29-1 with TRBJ2-1; no firm D call. The CDR3 totals 12 residues. Trimming shortened V by 4 bases and J by 6 bases, and 10 bases separated the two germline ends. CDR1 SQVTM and CDR2 ANQGSEA come from the germline V gene.

This clonotype was seen ten or more times. Here the CDR3 reads CASSPWGDGPPDTQYF. The DNA for the CDR3 is TGTGCCAGCAGCCCATGGGGGGACGGGCCCCCAGATACGCAGTATTTT. The rearrangement uses TRBV7-9 and TRBJ2-3, with D maybe TRBD2 (6 bases). The CDR3 consists of 16 residues. Trimming took 5 bases from V and 4 from J, leaving 19 bases between them. Germline loops: CDR1 SEHNR, CDR2 FQNEAQ (reference sequence). The whole variable domain, remainder taken from reference TRBV7-9 and TRBJ2-3, is DTGVSQNPRHKITKRGQNVTFRCDPISEHNRLYWYRQTLGQGPEFLTYFQNEAQLEKSRLLSDRFSAERPKGSFSTLEIQRTEQGDSAMYLCASSPWGDGPPDTQYFGPGTRLTVL.

This clonotype showed up many times. The chain uses TRBV11-3 and TRBJ1-4, with unresolved D. The V gene's germline CDR1 is SGHNT and CDR2 YENEEA. The germline V and J ends were trimmed by 5 bases and 2 bases, with 9 bases remaining between them. This CDR3 has 14 residues. The chain's CDR3 is CASSARSTNEKLFF. The CDR3 nucleotides read TGTGCCAGCAGCGCCAGGAGTACTAATGAAAAACTGTTTTTT.

This clonotype was observed at least ten times. This sequence joins TRBV11-2 and TRBJ2-2, with D uncertain. The V gene's germline CDR1 is SGHAT and CDR2 FQNNGV. The V gene lost 1 base and the J gene lost 0 bases, with 9 bases spanning the gap. The CDR3 sequence is 16 residues long. CDR3 amino acids: CASSLGRTANTGELFF. In DNA form, the CDR3 reads TGTGCCAGCAGCTTAGGGCGTACAGCGAACACCGGGGAGCTGTTTTTT.

At least ten counts were recorded for this clonotype. The chain links TRBV7-9 to TRBJ2-7; possibly TRBD2 for D (5 bases). The V end was cut by 4 bases, the J end by 5 bases, with 21 bases between. In germline, CDR1 is SEHNR, CDR2 FQNEAQ (reference sequence). This CDR3 is built from 16 residues. The CDR3 reads CASSSPRTPGDDEQYF. The CDR3 bases are TGTGCCAGCAGCTCACCTCGGACTCCTGGGGATGACGAGCAGTACTTC.

At least ten counts were recorded for this clonotype. V is TRBV6-1 and J is TRBJ2-4; maybe TRBD1 (6 bases). This CDR3 spans 13 amino acids. V gave up 5 bases and J gave up 8 bases, with 13 bases separating them. The germline V gene has CDR1 MNHNS and CDR2 SASEGT. CDR3 DNA sequence: TGTGCCAGCAGTAAGAACAGGGCGGACATTCAGTACTTC. This encodes CASSKNRADIQYF.